What follows is one T cell receptor beta chain and its context. This sample was included in a study of blood T cell repertoires in COVID-19. About the research overall: Samples representing acute and convalescent COVID-19 were sourced from the United States, Italy and Spain. From T cells, B-cell-depleted T cells, or PBMCs came the material, which was cDNA or gDNA.

The germline CDR1 and CDR2 sequences are GTSNPN and SVGIG (reference sequence). CDR3 size: 13 residues. The germline V and J ends were trimmed by 1 base and 3 bases, with 7 bases remaining between them. Method: immunoSEQ multiplex PCR; TCRdb's copy keeps in-frame clones and lacks some. Here the sample spans about 250,000 clones, approximately 80% being singletons. The sequence was collected from a middle-aged man with acute or convalescent COVID-19. The sequencing input was peripheral blood. This chain uses TRBV30 with TRBJ1-3; the D is unclear. CDR3 in DNA: TGTGCCTGGAGTGCCTTCCGTGGAAACACCATATATTTT. This codes for CAWSAFRGNTIYF.